The 18 T cell receptor beta chains presented below share a single source sample, sequenced in a study of blood T cells in healthy people across ages. PCR was performed a second time for about 6 to 11 cycles using a sample-barcoded 5' primer and a J-beta primer mix. TCRdb ran MiXCR on the 5' RACE reads and lists one entry per CDR3 protein. The sample contains some 900,000 distinct CDR3 sequences, around 48% of which appear only once. Sequencing input: blood. The receptors shown here come from a man between 25 and 39 years old in good health.

The CDR3 DNA is TGTGCCAGCAGCCCAACCTCTAGCGGGGGCCATTACGAGCAGTACTTC. This translates into CASSPTSSGGHYEQYF. The chain couples TRBV7-2 to TRBJ2-7, with 10 positions matching TRBD2. Trimming removed 5 bases from V and 4 bases from J; junction bases left unmatched: 11. Per germline, CDR1 SGHTA and CDR2 FQGNSA. The length of the CDR3 is 16 residues.

At least ten counts were recorded for this clonotype. The CDR3: CASSRFSGGGIETQYF. In DNA form, the CDR3 reads TGTGCCAGCAGCCGTTTCTCCGGCGGGGGGATAGAGACCCAGTACTTC. The chain uses TRBV25-1 and TRBJ2-5, with 8 positions matching TRBD2. The CDR3 runs 16 residues. J lost 4 bases, V lost 6 bases, and 13 bases had no gene match. The germline V gene encodes CDR1 MGHDK and CDR2 SYGVNS.

The chain is built from TRBV6-2 or TRBV6-3 and TRBJ2-7, with 10 nucleotides matching TRBD2. Germline V gives CDR1 MNHEY, CDR2 SVGEGT. CDR3 length: 14 residues. J gave up 4 bases and V 10 bases, and 10 bases lay outside the gene matches. In nucleotides, the CDR3 is TGTGCCACCGCGATAGCGGGAGGATATTACGAGCAGTACTTC. Translation gives CATAIAGGYYEQYF.

The chain uses TRBV29-1 and TRBJ2-7; 11 bases line up with TRBD2. CDR3 length: 15 amino acids. Germline V gene data show CDR1 as SQVTM and CDR2 as ANQGSEA. Trimming at V came to 5 bases and at J to 5 bases, leaving 11 bases not matched to a gene. The chain's CDR3 is CSVKSLAGVLHEQYF. As DNA, the CDR3 is TGCAGCGTTAAATCACTAGCGGGAGTTCTCCACGAGCAGTACTTC.

This clonotype has only a few counts. CDR3 residues: CASSLGHTVVNTGELFF. For the CDR3, the DNA is TGTGCCAGCAGCTTAGGACATACTGTGGTGAACACCGGGGAGCTGTTTTTT. This chain joins TRBV11-2 and TRBJ2-2; D gene ambiguous. The CDR3 has 17 residues. Trimming took off 1 base at V and 1 base at J, with 13 bases between the two ends. Germline loops: CDR1 SGHAT, CDR2 FQNNGV. Supplemented by reference TRBV11-2 and TRBJ2-2, the full variable domain reads EAGVAQSPRYKIIEKRQSVAFWCNPISGHATLYWYQQILGQGPKLLIQFQNNGVVDDSQLPKDRFSAERLKGVDSTLKIQPAKLEDSAVYLCASSLGHTVVNTGELFFGEGSRLTVL.

This clonotype was found a few times. This rearrangement joins TRBV29-1 to TRBJ1-2; weak D call: TRBD1 (5 bases). There are 13 residues in the CDR3. From germline, CDR1 is SQVTM and CDR2 ANQGSEA. V lost 5 bases to trimming and J lost 1 base, with 11 bases between them. The CDR3 reads CSVTGQGNYGYTF. In DNA form, the CDR3 reads TGCAGCGTTACGGGGCAGGGTAACTATGGCTACACCTTC.

The chain joins TRBV27 to TRBJ2-3; D is perhaps TRBD1 (6 bases). Germline assignment: CDR1 MNHEY and CDR2 SMNVEV (reference sequence). This CDR3 has 14 residues. With 2 bases removed from V and 2 bases from J, the gap between germline ends came to 8 bases. CDR3 nucleotide sequence: TGTGCCAGCAGTTTAAGGGGGTTCACAGATACGCAGTATTTT. Translated: CASSLRGFTDTQYF.

Note on this clonotype: One junction end disagrees with the germline gene, perhaps due to a read error. V usage is TRBV4-2 and J usage is TRBJ1-4; D not certain. Germline CDR1 reads LGHNA; CDR2 reads YNFKEQ. The CDR3 consists of 16 residues. The CDR3 is CASSQDPAATNEELFF. In DNA form, the CDR3 reads TGTGCCAGCAGCCAAGATCCGGCAGCAACTAATGAAGAACTGTTTTTT.

The rearrangement links TRBV7-6 to TRBJ2-7; unclear D gene. The germline CDR1 and CDR2 sequences are SGHVS and FNYEAQ. The CDR3 covers 16 residues. V gave up 1 base and J gave up 3 bases, with 16 bases separating them. This chain's CDR3 is CASSLGPDTKYYEQYF. In DNA, the CDR3 is TGTGCCAGCAGCTTAGGACCAGACACGAAATACTACGAGCAGTACTTC.

The CDR3 here is CASSQEAGEEKLFF. As DNA, the CDR3 is TGTGCCAGCAGCCAAGAAGCGGGGGAAGAAAAACTGTTTTTT. The gene calls are TRBV3-1 and TRBJ1-4; a weak D match, TRBD1 (5 bases). The germline CDR1 and CDR2 sequences are LGHDT and YNNKEL (reference sequence). The ends were cut back, 0 bases at V and 8 bases at J, with 10 bases in the middle. The CDR3 contains 14 residues.

This clonotype was seen only a few times. DNA for the CDR3: TGTGCCAGCAGCCAAGAAAGTAGGAACACCGATGAGCAGTTCTTC. It yields the protein CASSQESRNTDEQFF. The V and J genes are TRBV4-2 and TRBJ2-1, with D unclear. The V and J ends lost 0 bases and 8 bases respectively, with 14 bases between them. Germline V gene sequence: CDR1 LGHNA, CDR2 YNFKEQ. This CDR3 is 15 amino acids long.

The chain couples TRBV28 to TRBJ2-1, with 7 bases fitting TRBD1. Germline loops: CDR1 MDHEN, CDR2 SYDVKM. J was trimmed by 2 bases and V by 3 bases; bases with no gene match: 1. The CDR3 has 14 residues. CDR3 nucleotides: TGTGCCAGCAGTTTTACAGGGGCCTACAATGAGCAGTTCTTC. Its translation is CASSFTGAYNEQFF.

The genes are TRBV6-5 and TRBJ2-1; tentative D call: TRBD1 (5 bases). This CDR3 comprises 13 residues. The germline CDR1 and CDR2 sequences are MNHEY and SVGAGI. V shed 5 bases and J shed 7 bases, with 12 bases lying between them. CDR3 amino acids: CASSLRQGNEQFF. The CDR3 DNA sequence: TGTGCCAGCAGTCTGCGCCAGGGTAATGAGCAGTTCTTC.

V is TRBV10-3 and J is TRBJ2-3; a weak D match, TRBD2 (7 bases). V was cut by 6 bases and J by 2 bases, with 12 bases left in between. This CDR3 contains 14 residues. Germline-derived CDR1 and CDR2 are ENHRY and SYGVKD. The CDR3 region has the DNA TGTGCCATCAGGCCGGGGGGCCTCACAGATACGCAGTATTTT. Translated, it gives CAIRPGGLTDTQYF.

This sequence joins TRBV20-1 and TRBJ2-1; D not resolved. Per the germline V gene, CDR1 is DFQATT and CDR2 is SNEGSKA (reference sequence). The V gene lost 5 bases and the J gene lost 2 bases, with 19 bases spanning the gap. The CDR3 covers 16 residues. CDR3 bases: TGCAGTGCTCCTCTTCCGGGCCGGGTGACCTACAATGAGCAGTTCTTC. Translating gives CSAPLPGRVTYNEQFF.

The chain links TRBV19 to TRBJ1-1, with 7 bases aligning to TRBD1. Germline lookup yields CDR1 LNHDA and CDR2 SQIVND (reference sequence). Trimming cost V 4 bases and J 4 bases; bases outside gene matches: 3. This CDR3 has 13 residues. For the CDR3, the DNA is TGTGCCAGTAGTAACCAGGGGGGCACTGAAGCTTTCTTT. Translated, it gives CASSNQGGTEAFF.

This clonotype was recorded only once. In nucleotides, the CDR3 is TGCGCCAGCAGCCAATTATCTCAGGGGCGCCACGAGCAGTACTTC. Translation: CASSQLSQGRHEQYF. The J gene is TRBJ2-7, the V gene TRBV4-1; weak D call: TRBD1 (6 bases). This CDR3 has 15 amino acids. Trimming shortened V by 2 bases and J by 5 bases, and 16 bases separated the two germline ends. Germline values: CDR1 MGHRA, CDR2 YSYEKL.

The rearrangement links TRBV5-1 to TRBJ2-5; 9 bases line up with TRBD1. Trimming cost V 1 base and J 0 bases; bases outside gene matches: 4. The CDR3 covers 16 residues. Germline V lookup: CDR1 SGHRS, CDR2 YFSETQ. Written as DNA, the CDR3 is TGCGCCAGCAGCTTGTCCGGGACAGGGTACCAAGAGACCCAGTACTTC. Its protein product is CASSLSGTGYQETQYF.